This TCR beta chain was profiled in a study of cytomegalovirus exposure and HLA in healthy donors. Study-wide results and limits: Excluded: some indistinguishable V segments such as TRBV6-2 and TRBV6-3. Specific recognition of CMV antigens was confirmed in vitro for three chains (all CMV-associated). When analyzed later, a missense DCLRE1C variant was found to be linked to TCR beta V- and J-gene trimming.

13 Jbeta primers and 60 Vbeta primers were used for the PCR. Here immunoSEQ multiplex PCR was the method, and the copy in TCRdb shows in-frame clones only, minus some. There are approximately 71,000 clones in the sample, with approximately 3.9% held by the top ten. Germline CDR1 SGHTS, CDR2 YDEGEE. The CDR3 spans 13 residues. Trimming removed 2 bases at V and 3 bases at J, with 8 bases between. A note on this clone: Its antigen is unidentified.

This TCR was recovered from a female donor in good health and CMV-seropositive. Specimen: PBMCs. V gene TRBV5-8 combines with J gene TRBJ1-2; unclear D gene. In nucleotides, the CDR3 is TGTGCCAGCAGCTTACGACAAGACTATGGCTACACCTTC. This sequence encodes CASSLRQDYGYTF. Filled out from reference TRBV5-8 and TRBJ1-2, the complete variable domain reads EAGVTQSPTHLIKTRGQQATLRCSPISGHTSVYWYQQALGLGLQFLLWYDEGEERNRGNFPPRFSGRQFPNYSSELNVNALELEDSALYLCASSLRQDYGYTFGSGTRLTVV.